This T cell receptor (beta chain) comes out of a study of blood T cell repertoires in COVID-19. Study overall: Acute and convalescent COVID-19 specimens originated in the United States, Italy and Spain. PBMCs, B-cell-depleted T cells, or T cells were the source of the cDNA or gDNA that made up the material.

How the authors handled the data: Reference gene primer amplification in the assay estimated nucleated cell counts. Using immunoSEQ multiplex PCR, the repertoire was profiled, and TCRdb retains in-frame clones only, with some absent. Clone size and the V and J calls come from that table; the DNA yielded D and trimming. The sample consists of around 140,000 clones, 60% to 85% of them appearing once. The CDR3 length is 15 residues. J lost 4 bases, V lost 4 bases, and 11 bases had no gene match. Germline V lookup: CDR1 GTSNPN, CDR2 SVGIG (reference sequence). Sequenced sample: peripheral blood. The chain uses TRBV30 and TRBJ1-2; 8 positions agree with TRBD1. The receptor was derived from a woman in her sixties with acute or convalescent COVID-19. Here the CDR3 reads CAWNPLQGVGYGYTF. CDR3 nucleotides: TGTGCCTGGAATCCACTACAGGGGGTAGGCTATGGCTACACCTTC.